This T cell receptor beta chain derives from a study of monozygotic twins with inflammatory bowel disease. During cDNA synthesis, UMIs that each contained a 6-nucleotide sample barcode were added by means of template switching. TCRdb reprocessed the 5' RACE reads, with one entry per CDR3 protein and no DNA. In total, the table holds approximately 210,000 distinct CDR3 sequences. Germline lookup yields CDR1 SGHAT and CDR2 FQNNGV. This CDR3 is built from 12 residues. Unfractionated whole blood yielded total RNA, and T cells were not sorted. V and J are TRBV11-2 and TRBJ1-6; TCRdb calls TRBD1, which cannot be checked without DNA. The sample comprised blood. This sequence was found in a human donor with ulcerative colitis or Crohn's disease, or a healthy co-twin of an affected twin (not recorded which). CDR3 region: CASSSPAAPLHF. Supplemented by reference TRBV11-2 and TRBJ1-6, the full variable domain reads EAGVAQSPRYKIIEKRQSVAFWCNPISGHATLYWYQQILGQGPKLLIQFQNNGVVDDSQLPKDRFSAERLKGVDSTLKIQPAKLEDSAVYLCASSSPAAPLHFGNGTRLTVT.